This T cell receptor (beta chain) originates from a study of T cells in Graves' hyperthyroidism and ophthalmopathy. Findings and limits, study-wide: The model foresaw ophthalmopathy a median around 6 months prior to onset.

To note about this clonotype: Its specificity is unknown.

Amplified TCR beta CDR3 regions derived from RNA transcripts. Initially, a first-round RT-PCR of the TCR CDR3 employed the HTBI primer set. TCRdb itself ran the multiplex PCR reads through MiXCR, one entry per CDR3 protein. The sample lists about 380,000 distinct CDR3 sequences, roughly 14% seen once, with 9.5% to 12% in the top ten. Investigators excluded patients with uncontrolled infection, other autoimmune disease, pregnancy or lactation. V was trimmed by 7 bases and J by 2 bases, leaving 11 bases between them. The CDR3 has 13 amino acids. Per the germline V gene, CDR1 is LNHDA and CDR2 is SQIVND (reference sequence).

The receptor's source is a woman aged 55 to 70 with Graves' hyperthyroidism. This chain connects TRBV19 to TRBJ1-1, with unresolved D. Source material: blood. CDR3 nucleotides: TGTGCCAGTAAACAGCTGGGAAACACTGAAGCTTTCTTT. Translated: CASKQLGNTEAFF.